This T cell receptor (beta chain) emerged from a study of shared clonotypes between healthy human individuals. This CDR3 has 14 residues. Trimming took 0 bases from V and 2 from J, leaving 8 bases between them. Germline loops: CDR1 SGHDT, CDR2 YYEEEE. Study observations and caveats: Though the depth was large, rarefaction showed that sorted-subset sequencing was incomplete.

The table came from immunoSEQ multiplex PCR; TCRdb's copy has only in-frame clones and leaves some out. The table has around 980,000 clones, 75% to 80% seen once; the top ten hold 0.61%. Regarding this clone: Its antigen is currently unknown.

The chain uses TRBV5-6 and TRBJ1-2, with D perhaps TRBD1 (6 bases). The clonotype was recovered from a man between 18 and 29 years old in good health. Some clones in this sample may be carry-over from other donors' samples. Material for sequencing was memory CD4+ T cells from PBMCs. Subset described: CD45RA-negative fraction. The CDR3 sequence: CASSLGGQNYGYTF. CDR3 nucleotide sequence: TGTGCCAGCAGCTTGGGGGGGCAGAACTATGGCTACACCTTC.